Following are 13 T cell receptor beta chains from one sample sequenced in a study of cytomegalovirus exposure and HLA in healthy donors. Primers included in the PCR were 60 Vbeta and 13 Jbeta primers. Sequenced by immunoSEQ multiplex PCR; TCRdb stores in-frame clones only, minus some. The table lists around 98,000 clones, around 68% of them singletons, with over 1% in the top ten. Sample: PBMCs. The receptor source for this set is a female donor in good health and CMV-seronegative.

This clone has a handful of counts. The genes are TRBV19 and TRBJ1-1; D unclear. Trimming pared 10 bases from V and 5 bases from J, leaving 8 bases between. This CDR3 comprises 10 residues. Germline loops: CDR1 LNHDA, CDR2 SQIVND (reference sequence). The CDR3 is CATPGTEAFF. The DNA of the CDR3 is TGTGCCACTCCGGGAACTGAAGCTTTCTTT.

Points on this clone: Germline and junction disagree at one end, which may indicate a read error. V usage is TRBV11-3 and J usage is TRBJ2-3; TRBD2 matches 7 bases. The CDR3 spans 15 residues. The germline gives CDR1 SGHNT, CDR2 YENEEA. CDR3 amino acids: CASTLGDGGSDTQYF. The CDR3 DNA sequence: TGTGCCAGCACCTTAGGGGACGGGGGGTCAGATACGCAGTATTTT.

This clone was observed a handful of times. The chain links TRBV6-6 to TRBJ2-3; possible D gene TRBD2, 7 bases. V lost 2 bases and J 2 bases, leaving 11 bases between the germline ends. The CDR3 contains 15 residues. Per the germline V gene, CDR1 is MNHNY and CDR2 is SVGAGI (reference sequence). DNA for the CDR3: TGTGCCAGCAGTTACCGGGGGGCGAACACAGATACGCAGTATTTT. Encoded protein: CASSYRGANTDTQYF.

The CDR3 reads CASSGGQKKSYEQYF. The CDR3 coding sequence is TGCGCCAGCAGTGGCGGACAGAAAAAGTCCTACGAGCAGTACTTC. This sequence joins TRBV23-1 and TRBJ2-7; TRBD1 might be the D (6 bases). TRBV23-1 is filed as an ORF, its function uncertain. The CDR3 has 15 amino acids. Trimming took 5 bases from V and 1 from J, leaving 15 bases between them.

V and J are TRBV11-2 and TRBJ2-7; D is unclear. The CDR3 totals 14 residues. In germline, CDR1 is SGHAT, CDR2 FQNNGV. Trimming pared 0 bases from V and 0 bases from J, leaving 6 bases between. CDR3 DNA sequence: TGTGCCAGCAGCTTAGATCAAAACTCCTACGAGCAGTACTTC. This translates into CASSLDQNSYEQYF.

This sequence joins TRBV30 and TRBJ1-1; D is unresolved. Germline CDR1 and CDR2: GTSNPN and SVGIG (reference sequence). The CDR3 length is 12 residues. V was pared by 7 bases and J by 6 bases, with 15 bases between. CDR3 amino acids: CASAGGWAEAFF. The CDR3 region has the DNA TGTGCCTCCGCCGGAGGGTGGGCTGAAGCTTTCTTT.

The chain joins TRBV25-1 to TRBJ2-3; D might be TRBD1 (6 bases). CDR1 and CDR2 from the germline V gene are MGHDK and SYGVNS. The CDR3 is 14 residues long. Trimming cost V 4 bases and J 2 bases, with 10 bases left between them. CDR3 nucleotide sequence: TGTGCCAGCAGTGCGGACAGAATCACAGATACGCAGTATTTT. It specifies CASSADRITDTQYF.

This clone was found once. The V call is TRBV6-1, the J call TRBJ1-5; 7 nucleotides line up with TRBD1. The CDR3 consists of 15 residues. The V gene end was trimmed by 6 bases and the J gene end by 7 bases; junction bases not matched to a gene: 12. Germline CDR1 is MNHNS and CDR2 is SASEGT. CDR3 in amino acids: CASSPGEGGRQPQHF. DNA for the CDR3: TGTGCCAGCAGCCCAGGGGAAGGGGGCAGACAGCCCCAGCATTTT.

This chain uses TRBV18 with TRBJ2-1; no firm D call. In germline, CDR1 is KGHSH, CDR2 LQKENI. The CDR3 is made up of 13 amino acids. The V end lost 5 bases, the J end lost 5 bases, and 10 bases lay between the germline ends. CDR3 nucleotide sequence: TGTGCCAGCTCAATCCTAACTGACAATGAGCAGTTCTTC. Protein product: CASSILTDNEQFF.

This clone was seen just once. The gene calls are TRBV11-3 and TRBJ1-6; D unclear. V was pared by 4 bases and J by 0 bases, with 10 bases between. CDR1 SGHNT and CDR2 YENEEA come from the germline V gene. The CDR3 is 16 amino acids. The CDR3 sequence: CASSSQEGSYNSPLHF. CDR3 nucleotide sequence: TGTGCCAGCAGCTCCCAGGAGGGCTCCTATAATTCACCCCTCCACTTT.

The chain employs TRBV5-4 and TRBJ1-4, with 8 bases aligning to TRBD1. V lost 2 bases, J lost 5 bases, and 8 bases stayed unmatched. Germline CDR1 and CDR2: SGHNT and YYREEE (reference sequence). The CDR3 runs 16 residues. DNA of the CDR3: TGTGCCAGCAGCTTAGGTGACAGGGGCGGCAATGAAAAACTGTTTTTT. It codes for CASSLGDRGGNEKLFF.

The V call is TRBV5-1, the J call TRBJ2-1; 10 positions agree with TRBD2. The CDR3 loop spans 15 amino acids. Germline CDR1 reads SGHRS; CDR2 reads YFSETQ. The ends lost 1 base at V and 7 bases at J; junction bases unmatched: 5. The CDR3 loop is CASSLLASGSNEQFF. The CDR3 coding sequence is TGCGCCAGCAGCTTGTTGGCTAGCGGGAGTAATGAGCAGTTCTTC.

The rearrangement uses TRBV2 and TRBJ1-6; D might be TRBD1 (5 bases). Germline CDR1 SNHLY, CDR2 FYNNEI. The CDR3 loop spans 15 amino acids. Deletions cut 6 bases from V and 5 bases from J, with 14 bases between. CDR3 loop: CASSTLDTNNSPLHF. CDR3 bases: TGTGCCAGCAGCACCTTGGACACGAATAATTCACCCCTCCACTTT. Full variable domain (rest looked up from reference TRBV2 and TRBJ1-6): EPEVTQTPSHQVTQMGQEVILRCVPISNHLYFYWYRQILGQKVEFLVSFYNNEISEKSEIFDDQFSVERPDGSNFTLKIRSTKLEDSAMYFCASSTLDTNNSPLHFGNGTRLTVT.